Below, 18 T cell receptor beta chains from the same sample are listed, as sequenced in a study of cytomegalovirus exposure and HLA in healthy donors. Primers included in the PCR were 60 Vbeta and 13 Jbeta primers. Clones were sequenced by immunoSEQ multiplex PCR, and TCRdb holds only the in-frame ones, with some missing. The sample has about 92,000 clones; 81% are singletons. Material: PBMCs. The receptors derive from a girl aged 2 to 9 in good health and CMV-seropositive.

This chain links TRBV15 with TRBJ2-1; D is unresolved. The germline gives CDR1 LNHNV, CDR2 YYDKDF (reference sequence). The CDR3 runs to 12 residues. V lost 5 bases to trimming and J lost 5 bases, with 7 bases between them. The CDR3 DNA reads as TGTGCCACCAGCGGCCCCAACAATGAGCAGTTCTTC. Amino acids: CATSGPNNEQFF.

The gene calls are TRBV30 and TRBJ1-1, with D maybe TRBD1 (5 bases). This CDR3 contains 13 residues. CDR1 GTSNPN and CDR2 SVGIG come from the germline V gene (reference sequence). Trimming pared 5 bases from V and 0 bases from J, leaving 10 bases between. The CDR3 DNA follows: TGTGCCTGGGAGGGACTCTTGAACACTGAAGCTTTCTTT. It codes for CAWEGLLNTEAFF.

The chain is built from TRBV19 and TRBJ2-1; no firm D call. Germline loops: CDR1 LNHDA, CDR2 SQIVND (reference sequence). The CDR3 consists of 16 residues. Trimming shortened V by 1 base and J by 4 bases, and 14 bases separated the two germline ends. Here the CDR3 DNA reads TGTGCCAGTAGTATAGTTCGAGTGGGCCCATACAATGAGCAGTTCTTC. It codes for CASSIVRVGPYNEQFF. The entire variable domain, with the rest obtained from reference TRBV19 and TRBJ2-1, is as follows: DGGITQSPKYLFRKEGQNVTLSCEQNLNHDAMYWYRQDPGQGLRLIYYSQIVNDFQKGDIAEGYSVSREKKESFPLTVTSAQKNPTAFYLCASSIVRVGPYNEQFFGPGTRLTVL.

V and J are TRBV5-1 and TRBJ2-5; the match to TRBD2 covers 12 bases. The length of the CDR3 is 14 residues. CDR1 is SGHRS, CDR2 YFSETQ, per germline. Trimming took 5 bases from V and 8 from J; bases not matched to a gene: 7. CDR3 DNA: TGCGCCAGCAGGCCGACTAGCGGGGGTCAAACCCAGTACTTC. Protein: CASRPTSGGQTQYF.

V is TRBV28 and J is TRBJ2-5, with 7 bases fitting TRBD2. Unmatched junction bases numbered 7, after V lost 1 base and J lost 5 bases. This CDR3 is built from 15 residues. In germline, CDR1 is MDHEN, CDR2 SYDVKM. The CDR3 loop reads CASSLSNEGGETQYF. The CDR3 bases are TGTGCCAGCAGTTTATCGAACGAGGGAGGGGAGACCCAGTACTTC.

The chain employs TRBV28 and TRBJ1-2; 8 bases map to TRBD1. Losses at the gene ends were 5 bases for V and 2 bases for J; bases not matched to a gene: 7. The CDR3 has 15 amino acids. Germline CDR1 reads MDHEN; CDR2 reads SYDVKM. The CDR3 reads CASSVPGGVNYGYTF. For the CDR3, the DNA is TGTGCCAGCAGTGTGCCAGGGGGCGTCAACTATGGCTACACCTTC.

The chain couples TRBV15 to TRBJ2-7; TRBD2 might be the D (6 bases). The CDR3 contains 15 residues. Germline CDR1 is LNHNV and CDR2 is YYDKDF (reference sequence). V was shortened by 6 bases and J by 3 bases, with 18 bases between the two germline ends. CDR3 protein: CATSLIPSVDYEQYF. CDR3 DNA: TGTGCCACCAGTCTTATACCTAGCGTAGACTACGAGCAGTACTTC.

The chain uses TRBV25-1 and TRBJ2-7; weak D call: TRBD1 (6 bases). CDR1 is MGHDK, CDR2 SYGVNS, per germline. This CDR3 contains 14 residues. Trimming stripped 6 bases from V and 7 bases from J, with 19 bases between. For the CDR3, the DNA is TGTGCCAGCAGGGCACCAGGGGATCTGGGAGAGCAGTACTTC. Residues: CASRAPGDLGEQYF.

The chain joins TRBV10-1 to TRBJ1-1; TRBD1 agrees at 7 bases. V shed 6 bases, J shed 3 bases, and the junction held 7 bases outside the gene matches. CDR1 and CDR2 from the germline V gene are WNHNN and SYGVQD (reference sequence). This CDR3 has 14 residues. CDR3 bases: TGCGCCAGCAGACAGACAGGGACTGACACTGAAGCTTTCTTT. Protein product: CASRQTGTDTEAFF.

The rearrangement uses TRBV2 and TRBJ2-5, with a tentative D call TRBD2 (5 bases). The CDR3 has 14 amino acids. Germline values: CDR1 SNHLY, CDR2 FYNNEI. V was clipped by 1 base and J by 4 bases, with 10 bases between them. The CDR3 sequence is CASSEGGRIETQYF. The CDR3 nucleotides are TGTGCCAGCAGTGAAGGAGGGCGGATAGAGACCCAGTACTTC.

The gene calls are TRBV14 and TRBJ2-1; 7 bases fit TRBD1. CDR3 length equals 12 residues. CDR1 is SGHDN and CDR2 is FVKESK in the germline V gene. The V gene end was trimmed by 4 bases and the J gene end by 10 bases; junction bases not matched to a gene: 4. The CDR3 protein is CASSRIQGEQFF. In nucleotides, the CDR3 is TGTGCCAGCAGCCGGATACAGGGGGAGCAGTTCTTC. Drawing the rest from reference TRBV14 and TRBJ2-1, the complete variable domain is EAGVTQFPSHSVIEKGQTVTLRCDPISGHDNLYWYRRVMGKEIKFLLHFVKESKQDESGMPNNRFLAERTGGTYSTLKVQPAELEDSGVYFCASSRIQGEQFFGPGTRLTVL.

This sequence joins TRBV6-1 and TRBJ1-2; D remains unclear. Trimming cost V 6 bases and J 7 bases, with 6 bases left between them. The CDR3 totals 10 residues. Germline CDR1 reads MNHNS; CDR2 reads SASEGT. CDR3 sequence reads: CASSSGGYTF. In nucleotides, the CDR3 is TGTGCCAGCAGCTCGGGTGGCTACACCTTC.

The chain combines TRBV15 with TRBJ2-7; TRBD2 agrees at 15 bases. In germline, CDR1 is LNHNV, CDR2 YYDKDF (reference sequence). The V gene end was trimmed by 1 base and the J gene end by 5 bases; junction bases not matched to a gene: 3. The CDR3 is made up of 16 amino acids. CDR3 residues: CATSRGGTSGRNEQYF. The CDR3 coding sequence is TGTGCCACCAGCAGAGGGGGGACTAGCGGGAGGAACGAGCAGTACTTC.

The CDR3 sequence is CSVEDRGYEQYF. CDR3 sequence (DNA): TGCAGCGTTGAAGACCGCGGTTACGAGCAGTACTTC. The J gene is TRBJ2-7, the V gene TRBV29-1; D gene uncertain. Deletions cut 0 bases from V and 4 bases from J, with 7 bases between. Germline V gene data show CDR1 as SQVTM and CDR2 as ANQGSEA. This CDR3 is built from 12 residues.

The gene calls are TRBV19 and TRBJ1-5; tentatively, D is TRBD1 (6 bases). Trimming left V 0 bases short and J 3 bases short, with 12 bases between. The CDR3 is 16 residues long. CDR1 and CDR2 (germline): LNHDA, SQIVND (reference sequence). The CDR3, as DNA: TGTGCCAGTAGTATAGACGGGACACTCCACAATCAGCCCCAGCATTTT. It yields the protein CASSIDGTLHNQPQHF.

The sample holds a few counts of this clone. The CDR3, as DNA: TGCGCCAGCAGCCCCGGCCCAGGGGTCCCTGAAGCTTTCTTT. It translates to CASSPGPGVPEAFF. The V gene is TRBV4-1, the J gene TRBJ1-1, with D perhaps matching TRBD1 (6 bases). This CDR3 is built from 14 residues. Germline V gene lookup returns CDR1 MGHRA and CDR2 YSYEKL. Trimming pared 4 bases from V and 6 bases from J, leaving 15 bases between.

The chain links TRBV28 to TRBJ1-4, with 8 positions matching TRBD1. CDR1 MDHEN and CDR2 SYDVKM come from the germline V gene. This CDR3 has 16 amino acids. Trimming took 5 bases from V and 3 from J; bases not matched to a gene: 8. CDR3 nucleotide sequence: TGTGCCAGCAGTCCCCCACCGGGACAGGCTAATGAAAAACTGTTTTTT. This encodes CASSPPPGQANEKLFF. The full variable domain, completed using reference TRBV28 and TRBJ1-4, is DVKVTQSSRYLVKRTGEKVFLECVQDMDHENMFWYRQDPGLGLRLIYFSYDVKMKEKGDIPEGYSVSREKKERFSLILESASTNQTSMYLCASSPPPGQANEKLFFGSGTQLSVL.

The chain employs TRBV5-1 and TRBJ1-4, with D unclear. V lost 0 bases, J lost 8 bases, and 8 bases lay in between. The germline V gene encodes CDR1 SGHRS and CDR2 YFSETQ. This CDR3 comprises 13 residues. The CDR3 is CASSLDGLEKLFF. The CDR3 DNA follows: TGCGCCAGCAGCTTGGACGGGTTAGAAAAACTGTTTTTT.